This is a list of T cell receptor beta chains from one sample in a study of CD8 T cells in ankylosing spondylitis. From the 5' RACE reads, TCRdb called clonotypes with MiXCR, one entry per CDR3 protein. The table shows 200,000 to 300,000 distinct CDR3 sequences, with roughly a tenth occurring only once. Sequenced sample: blood, either unsorted or a sorted T cell fraction (not recorded which). The receptors here all came from a male donor with ankylosing spondylitis or in good health (not recorded which). Both conserved end residues are part of each CDR3. D genes are given only for firm matches. Only some rows state a clone size, as once, few, many or a class for expanded clones.

V gene	J gene	clone size	D gene	CDR3 protein	CDR3 DNA
TRBV12-3/TRBV12-4	TRBJ2-2	many	-	CASSLEQTGELFF	TGTGCCAGCAGTTTAGAGCAAACCGGGGAGCTGTTTTTT
TRBV6-2/TRBV6-3	TRBJ2-7	many	-	CASGYQEGYEQYF	TGTGCCAGCGGATACCAAGAAGGCTACGAGCAGTACTTC
TRBV15	TRBJ2-1	many	-	CATSSYPNEQFF	TGTGCCACCAGCTCTTACCCGAATGAGCAGTTCTTC
TRBV11-1	TRBJ2-2	-	TRBD2	CASSPRGTSGLNTGELFF	TGTGCCAGCAGCCCGAGAGGGACTAGCGGGCTTAACACCGGGGAGCTGTTTTTT
TRBV6-1	TRBJ1-1	few	-	CASSAGVGMTEAFF	TGTGCCAGCAGTGCAGGGGTCGGGATGACTGAAGCTTTCTTT
TRBV20-1	TRBJ2-5	few	TRBD2	CCARDPSGGPTRTQYF	TGCTGTGCTAGAGACCCTAGCGGGGGCCCGACTAGAACCCAGTACTTC
TRBV7-8	TRBJ2-7	-	-	CASSLAGHGSSEQYF	TGTGCCAGCAGCTTAGCAGGGCATGGCAGCTCCGAGCAGTACTTC
TRBV30	TRBJ2-1	many	-	CAWTGGDEQFF	TGTGCCTGGACGGGGGGCGATGAGCAGTTCTTC
TRBV11-3	TRBJ2-3	few	-	CASSLVRGDTQYF	TGTGCCAGCAGCTTAGTTCGAGGAGATACGCAGTATTTT
TRBV20-1	TRBJ2-5	many	-	CSAMTGRETQYF	TGCAGTGCCATGACAGGGAGGGAGACCCAGTACTTC
TRBV7-9	TRBJ2-2	few	TRBD1	CASSTRTGTGELFF	TGTGCCAGCAGCACCCGGACAGGCACCGGGGAGCTGTTTTTT
TRBV29-1	TRBJ1-5	few	-	CSVASGDNQPQHF	TGCAGCGTTGCGTCAGGCGACAATCAGCCCCAGCATTTT
TRBV10-2	TRBJ2-5	few	-	CASRASTWAQYF	TGCGCCAGCAGGGCCTCCACCTGGGCCCAGTACTTC
TRBV20-1	TRBJ1-5	many	-	CSAGGDSSNQPQHF	TGCAGTGCCGGGGGCGACAGCAGCAATCAGCCCCAGCATTTT
TRBV12-3/TRBV12-4	TRBJ2-6	many	-	CASSFMSGANVLTF	TGTGCCAGCAGTTTCATGTCTGGGGCCAACGTCCTGACTTTC
TRBV7-6	TRBJ2-2	many	-	CASSLVEAAGELFF	TGTGCCAGCAGCTTAGTAGAAGCGGCCGGGGAGCTGTTTTTT
TRBV6-1	TRBJ2-1	many	-	CASSGRGSIGSSYNEQFF	TGTGCCAGCAGTGGAAGGGGCAGTATCGGGAGCTCCTACAATGAGCAGTTCTTC
TRBV7-9	TRBJ2-6	-	-	CASSPPWPSGANVLTF	TGTGCCAGCAGCCCCCCGTGGCCCTCTGGGGCCAACGTCCTGACTTTC
TRBV20-1	TRBJ2-5	few	-	CSARGGRRGGEETQYF	TGCAGTGCTAGGGGGGGCCGGCGGGGAGGGGAAGAGACCCAGTACTTC
TRBV11-2	TRBJ2-1	many	-	CASSLAFSYNEQFF	TGTGCCAGCAGCTTAGCTTTTTCGTACAATGAGCAGTTCTTC
TRBV25-1	TRBJ1-5	many	-	CASSDASGDSNQPQHF	TGTGCCAGCAGTGACGCATCAGGGGATAGCAATCAGCCCCAGCATTTT
TRBV6-1	TRBJ2-7	many	TRBD2	CASSGVAGGSSYEQYF	TGTGCCAGCAGTGGGGTAGCGGGAGGTTCATCCTACGAGCAGTACTTC
TRBV27	TRBJ1-2	many	-	CASSLSESYGYTF	TGTGCCAGCAGTTTATCGGAGAGTTATGGCTACACCTTC
TRBV25-1	TRBJ1-1	many	-	CASSERLLGKTEAFF	TGTGCCAGCAGTGAAAGACTGCTCGGGAAGACTGAAGCTTTCTTT
TRBV5-6	TRBJ1-2	many	TRBD1	CASSLTGGDRGYTF	TGTGCCAGCAGCTTGACAGGGGGCGATCGCGGCTACACCTTC
TRBV11-2	TRBJ1-5	few	-	CASSPGKLGDNQPQHF	TGTGCCAGCAGCCCAGGGAAATTGGGAGACAATCAGCCCCAGCATTTT
TRBV30	TRBJ2-3	few	-	CAWGPGASTDTQYF	TGTGCCTGGGGGCCCGGCGCTAGCACAGATACGCAGTATTTT